This is a list of T cell receptor beta chains from one sample in a study of radiotherapy plus CTLA-4 blockade in lung cancer. Libraries were prepared by immunoSEQ multiplex PCR; TCRdb keeps only in-frame clonotypes and omits some of them. Here the sample spans some 37,000 clones, 70% to 80% being singletons. The sequencing used peripheral blood, collected from a patient treated with radiotherapy plus ipilimumab. Receptors were obtained from a human donor with non-small cell lung cancer who had stable disease on radiotherapy plus ipilimumab. The CDR3 runs from the conserved cysteine through the conserved F or W. The D gene is left open where the match is weak. Clone size is given for some rows only: seen once, a few or many times, or a class if the clone is expanded.

j_call	clone_size	d_call	v_call	cdr3_aa	cdr3_nt
TRBJ2-1	.	.	TRBV21-1	CASSNRIVHHSDNEQFF	TGTGCCAGCAGTAATAGAATAGTACACCATTCCGACAATGAGCAGTTCTTC
TRBJ1-3	.	.	TRBV9	CASSVEDSGNTIYF	TGTGCCAGCAGCGTAGAGGACTCTGGAAACACCATATATTTT
TRBJ2-7	.	.	TRBV7-2	CASSLVSYEQYF	TGTGCCAGCAGCTTAGTTAGCTACGAGCAGTACTTC
TRBJ1-1	once	.	TRBV11-3	CASSSFRGAEAFF	TGTGCCAGCAGCTCATTCAGGGGTGCAGAAGCTTTCTTT
TRBJ1-4	.	TRBD1	TRBV27	CASSAWTGRNEKLFF	TGTGCCAGCAGTGCATGGACAGGGAGGAATGAAAAACTGTTTTTT
TRBJ1-4	few	.	TRBV6-1	CASKRTNEKLFF	TGTGCCAGCAAACGGACTAATGAAAAACTGTTTTTT
TRBJ2-7	.	TRBD1	TRBV11-2	CASSRSMNRGDTYEQYF	TGTGCCAGCAGCCGATCGATGAACAGGGGTGACACCTACGAGCAGTACTTC
TRBJ1-4	.	.	TRBV6-6	CASTLGGGANEKLFF	TGTGCCAGCACCTTGGGAGGGGGAGCTAATGAAAAACTGTTTTTT
TRBJ2-5	few	.	TRBV10-1	CATGQRRGGAQYF	TGCGCCACCGGACAGAGGAGAGGAGGCGCCCAGTACTTC
TRBJ2-7	.	.	TRBV27	CASRQQGPEAYEQYF	TGTGCCAGCAGACAACAGGGCCCCGAAGCCTACGAGCAGTACTTC
TRBJ1-1	few	.	TRBV5-6	CASSSTVNTEAFF	TGTGCCAGCAGCTCGACAGTAAACACTGAAGCTTTCTTT
TRBJ1-5	few	.	TRBV2	CASRNSNQPQHF	TGTGCCAGCAGGAATAGCAATCAGCCCCAGCATTTT
TRBJ1-1	.	.	TRBV4-1	CASSARQGSTEAFF	TGCGCCAGCAGCGCCCGGCAGGGGAGCACTGAAGCTTTCTTT
TRBJ1-6	.	.	TRBV30	CAWSVPGQYNSPLHF	TGTGCCTGGAGTGTACCCGGACAGTATAATTCACCCCTCCACTTT
TRBJ1-5	.	TRBD1	TRBV6-1	CASSEAGQGISNQPQHF	TGTGCCAGCAGTGAAGCAGGACAGGGTATAAGCAATCAGCCCCAGCATTTT
TRBJ2-2	.	.	TRBV7-3	CASSPLPGATNTGELFF	TGTGCCAGCAGCCCTTTGCCAGGGGCTACGAACACCGGGGAGCTGTTTTTT
TRBJ1-2	.	TRBD1	TRBV18	CASSPGTGAYGYTF	TGTGCCAGCTCACCGGGGACAGGGGCTTATGGCTACACCTTC
TRBJ2-1	.	TRBD2	TRBV9	CASSSSTHPLAGGYNEQFF	TGTGCCAGCAGCTCTTCAACCCACCCCTTAGCGGGGGGGTACAATGAGCAGTTCTTC
TRBJ2-1	.	.	TRBV6-5	CASSPGTRGNEQFF	TGTGCCAGCAGCCCCGGGACTCGGGGTAATGAGCAGTTCTTC
TRBJ2-5	.	.	TRBV5-1	CASSSIDGAETQYF	TGCGCCAGCAGCTCCATAGACGGGGCAGAGACCCAGTACTTC
TRBJ1-4	.	TRBD1	TRBV9	CASSVGDGTGGLANEKLFF	TGTGCCAGCAGCGTAGGTGACGGGACAGGGGGCTTGGCTAATGAAAAACTGTTTTTT
TRBJ2-3	medium-sized	.	TRBV5-4	CASSLEWGASTQYF	TGTGCCAGCAGCTTGGAATGGGGAGCCAGTACGCAGTATTTT
TRBJ2-2	.	.	TRBV10-1	CASSLGQVGGGTGELFF	TGCGCCAGCAGCCTAGGACAGGTCGGGGGTGGAACCGGGGAGCTGTTTTTT
TRBJ1-5	once	.	TRBV12-5	CASGWGVSNQPQHF	TGTGCTAGTGGTTGGGGAGTTAGCAATCAGCCCCAGCATTTT
TRBJ1-1	.	.	TRBV5-4	CASSRANTEAFF	TGTGCCAGCAGCAGGGCGAACACTGAAGCTTTCTTT
TRBJ1-1	.	.	TRBV5-1	CASSFKLDTEAFF	TGCGCCAGCAGCTTTAAGTTGGACACTGAAGCTTTCTTT
TRBJ1-5	.	.	TRBV2	CASSLEFNQPQHF	TGTGCCAGCAGTCTCGAGTTCAATCAGCCCCAGCATTTT
TRBJ1-5	.	TRBD1	TRBV27	CASSRTGRVGNQPQHF	TGTGCCAGCAGTAGGACAGGGCGAGTGGGCAATCAGCCCCAGCATTTT
TRBJ1-2	few	.	TRBV5-6	CASDIRGGQQVHGYTF	TGTGCCAGCGATATCCGTGGTGGCCAGCAGGTCCATGGCTACACCTTC
TRBJ1-5	.	.	TRBV19	CASSPGGGRGSNQPQHF	TGTGCCAGTAGCCCCGGGGGGGGAAGGGGAAGCAATCAGCCCCAGCATTTT
TRBJ1-2	few	.	TRBV15	CATSRGNYGYTF	TGTGCCACCAGCAGAGGCAACTATGGCTACACCTTC
TRBJ1-1	.	.	TRBV2	CASSEAFPSLGGEAFF	TGTGCCAGCAGTGAAGCTTTCCCATCTCTAGGAGGTGAAGCTTTCTTT
TRBJ1-4	few	.	TRBV10-2	CASKREVVDEKLFF	TGCGCCAGCAAACGGGAAGTGGTAGATGAAAAACTGTTTTTT
TRBJ1-5	few	.	TRBV6-1	CASSEASGNWKNQPQHF	TGTGCCAGCAGTGAAGCGTCAGGGAATTGGAAAAATCAGCCCCAGCATTTT
TRBJ1-6	.	.	TRBV6-1	CASSTSGGFSSPLHF	TGTGCCAGCAGTACGTCCGGAGGGTTCAGTTCACCCCTCCACTTT
TRBJ1-5	once	TRBD1	TRBV5-1	CASSLVGGSQPQHF	TGCGCCAGCAGCTTGGTAGGGGGCAGTCAGCCCCAGCATTTT
TRBJ1-3	few	.	TRBV19	CASPTGSGNTIYF	TGTGCCAGTCCCACAGGGTCTGGAAACACCATATATTTT
TRBJ2-7	.	.	TRBV19	CATSWGGDSYEQYF	TGTGCCACCTCCTGGGGCGGAGACTCCTACGAGCAGTACTTC
TRBJ2-5	.	TRBD1	TRBV4-1	CASSQPTGGQETQYF	TGCGCCAGCAGCCAACCCACAGGGGGCCAAGAGACCCAGTACTTC
TRBJ1-1	.	TRBD1	TRBV11-2	CASSLDPGQGLREAFF	TGTGCCAGCAGCTTAGATCCGGGACAGGGATTAAGAGAAGCTTTCTTT
TRBJ1-5	.	.	TRBV19	CASSIYRDDNQPQHF	TGTGCCAGTAGTATTTACAGGGACGACAATCAGCCCCAGCATTTT
TRBJ2-6	.	TRBD1	TRBV7-9	CASSRVAGTAGANVLTF	TGTGCCAGCAGCCGTGTGGCCGGGACAGCTGGGGCCAACGTCCTGACTTTC
TRBJ2-1	few	TRBD2	TRBV9	CASSMGLAGDEQFF	TGTGCCAGCAGCATGGGACTAGCGGGGGACGAGCAGTTCTTC
TRBJ2-5	.	.	TRBV5-1	CASSPPEDSQETQYF	TGCGCCAGCAGCCCCCCGGAGGACAGCCAAGAGACCCAGTACTTC
TRBJ1-2	.	.	TRBV4-3	CASSQDQGFRDFYGYTF	TGCGCCAGCAGCCAAGATCAGGGCTTCAGGGACTTCTATGGCTACACCTTC
TRBJ1-5	.	TRBD1	TRBV19	CASRPGQGNQPQHF	TGTGCCAGTAGACCGGGACAGGGCAATCAGCCCCAGCATTTT
TRBJ1-1	.	TRBD1	TRBV7-2	CASSADRVMNTEAFF	TGTGCCAGCAGCGCTGACAGGGTGATGAACACTGAAGCTTTCTTT
TRBJ1-4	.	.	TRBV28	CASSPFGTQDEKLFF	TGTGCCAGCAGCCCGTTCGGGACTCAAGATGAAAAACTGTTTTTT
TRBJ2-3	.	.	TRBV4-1	CASSQDQSGAQVDTQYF	TGCGCCAGCAGCCAAGATCAATCCGGGGCGCAAGTAGATACGCAGTATTTT